The 4 T cell receptor beta chains presented below share a single source sample, sequenced in a study of breast tumors, draining lymph nodes, adjacent tissues. Breast cancer patients provided tissue from their axillary draining lymph nodes. TCRdb ran MiXCR on the multiplex PCR reads and lists one entry per CDR3 protein. This sample has 150,000 to 200,000 distinct CDR3 sequences; 33% occur once, and the top ten carry over 3.5%. The sequencing sample was made of axillary lymph node tissue. The receptors originated from a female donor with breast cancer. Some clones in this sample may be carry-over from other donors' samples.

This clonotype was picked up many times. This chain links TRBV7-9 with TRBJ1-1, with no clear D. The germline V gene encodes CDR1 SEHNR and CDR2 FQNEAQ (reference sequence). V gave up 8 bases and J gave up 3 bases, with 7 bases separating them. The CDR3 sequence is 11 residues long. CDR3 sequence: CASQMDTEAFF. The CDR3 coding sequence is TGTGCCAGCCAAATGGACACTGAAGCTTTCTTT.

This clonotype has ten or more counts. The rearrangement links TRBV6-1 to TRBJ1-2, with D hard to call. V gave up 2 bases and J gave up 8 bases, with 9 bases separating them. The CDR3 is 12 residues long. Germline-derived CDR1 and CDR2 are MNHNS and SASEGT. The CDR3, as DNA: TGTGCCAGCAGTGAAATAAGTAGGGGCTACACCTTC. This gives the protein CASSEISRGYTF.

For this clonotype: With a much larger clone just one base away, this may be a read error. The DNA is omitted, as the CDR3 cannot be located on it reliably, and the CDR3 follows TCRdb's listing. V gene TRBV28 combines with J gene TRBJ2-7. Termini included, the CDR3 measures 12 amino acids. Germline CDR1 and CDR2: MDHEN and SYDVKM. The CDR3 region is CASSSSVGEQYF.

The chain couples TRBV2 to TRBJ2-5, with 9 bases aligning to TRBD1. After removal of 6 bases from V and 2 bases from J, the junction contained 10 bases not matched to a gene. Looked up from germline, CDR1 is SNHLY and CDR2 is FYNNEI. CDR3 length equals 16 residues. The DNA of the CDR3 is TGTGCCAGCAGGCCCGGGACAGGGAGAAGACAAGAGACCCAGTACTTC. This translates into CASRPGTGRRQETQYF.